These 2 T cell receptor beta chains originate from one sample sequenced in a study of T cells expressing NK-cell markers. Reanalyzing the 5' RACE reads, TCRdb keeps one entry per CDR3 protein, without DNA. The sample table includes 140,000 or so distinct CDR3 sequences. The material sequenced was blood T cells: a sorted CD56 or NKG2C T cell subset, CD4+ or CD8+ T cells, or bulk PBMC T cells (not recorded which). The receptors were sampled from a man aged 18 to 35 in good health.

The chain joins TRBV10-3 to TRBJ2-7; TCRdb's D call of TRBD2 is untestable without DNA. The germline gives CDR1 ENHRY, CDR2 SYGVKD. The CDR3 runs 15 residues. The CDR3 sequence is CAIRTLAAEGYEQYF.

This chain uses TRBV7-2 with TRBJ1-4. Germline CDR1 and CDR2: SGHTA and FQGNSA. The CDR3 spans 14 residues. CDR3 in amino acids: CASSLALVGEKLFF.